These 17 T cell receptor beta chains were all obtained from the same sample, sequenced in a study of cytomegalovirus exposure and HLA in healthy donors. Primers included in the PCR were 60 Vbeta and 13 Jbeta primers. The table came from immunoSEQ multiplex PCR; TCRdb's copy has only in-frame clones and leaves some out. Found here are under 150,000 clones, 60% to 80% of them singletons; the top ten hold nearly 5%. Specimen: PBMCs. These receptors were collected from a woman in her forties or fifties in good health and CMV-seronegative.

The rearrangement links TRBV19 to TRBJ1-1; TRBD1 agrees at 7 bases. Germline CDR1 LNHDA, CDR2 SQIVND (reference sequence). V lost 3 bases and J lost 0; bases outside the gene matches: 7. This CDR3 spans 16 amino acids. Here the CDR3 DNA reads TGTGCCAGTAGTATCGTAGGACAGGACCTGAACACTGAAGCTTTCTTT. This translates into CASSIVGQDLNTEAFF.

The chain carries TRBV5-1 and TRBJ1-2; D possibly corresponds to TRBD1 (5 bases). The CDR3 contains 16 residues. In germline, CDR1 is SGHRS, CDR2 YFSETQ. Trimming removed 2 bases at V and 0 bases at J, with 14 bases between. Here the CDR3 reads CASSLGTGVPNYGYTF. In nucleotides, the CDR3 is TGCGCCAGCAGCTTAGGTACAGGTGTCCCTAACTATGGCTACACCTTC.

V and J are TRBV21-1 and TRBJ1-5. TRBV21-1 is a pseudogene. The CDR3 covers 16 residues. The CDR3, as DNA: TGTGCCAGCAGGGGGAGACGTTTGTATAGCAATCAGCCCCAGCATTTT. Residues: CASRGRRLYSNQPQHF.

V is TRBV27 and J is TRBJ2-2; unclear D gene. Germline V gene lookup returns CDR1 MNHEY and CDR2 SMNVEV (reference sequence). Trimming took off 6 bases at V and 0 bases at J, with 17 bases between the two ends. The CDR3 runs 17 residues. Here the CDR3 DNA reads TGTGCCAGCAGCCCTTCGAGGCTCCCACCGAACACCGGGGAGCTGTTTTTT. This encodes CASSPSRLPPNTGELFF.

The V gene is TRBV19, the J gene TRBJ2-5, with 7 nucleotides matching TRBD2. With 5 bases clipped from V and 4 bases from J, the junction kept 10 bases outside the gene matches. In germline, CDR1 is LNHDA, CDR2 SQIVND (reference sequence). The CDR3 has 15 amino acids. The CDR3 DNA sequence: TGTGCCAGTAGTCCCCGGGACTACTTAGTAGAGACCCAGTACTTC. Translation gives CASSPRDYLVETQYF.

The rearrangement uses TRBV5-1 and TRBJ2-3; D is perhaps TRBD1 (6 bases). This CDR3 has 14 residues. Trimming shortened V by 8 bases and J by 0 bases, and 13 bases separated the two germline ends. CDR1 and CDR2 (germline): SGHRS, YFSETQ. CDR3 sequence reads: CASGTFSSTDTQYF. For the CDR3, the DNA is TGCGCCAGTGGGACATTCTCTAGCACAGATACGCAGTATTTT. The complete variable domain, with remaining parts taken from reference TRBV5-1 and TRBJ2-3, reads KAGVTQTPRYLIKTRGQQVTLSCSPISGHRSVSWYQQTPGQGLQFLFEYFSETQRNKGNFPGRFSGRQFSNSRSEMNVSTLELGDSALYLCASGTFSSTDTQYFGPGTRLTVL.

This clone has a handful of counts. A junction boundary mismatches the germline segment, possibly from a read error. This chain uses TRBV30 with TRBJ2-1; D is possibly TRBD1 (6 bases). The V gene's germline CDR1 is GTSNPN and CDR2 SVGIG (reference sequence). The CDR3 has 13 residues. The CDR3: CAWRTGFYDEQFF. The CDR3 coding sequence is TGTGCCTGGAGAACAGGGTTCTACGATGAGCAGTTCTTC.

This clone was observed once. V is TRBV9 and J is TRBJ1-1, with unresolved D. CDR3 length: 15 residues. Germline assignment: CDR1 SGDLS and CDR2 YYNGEE. With 0 bases removed from V and 0 bases from J, the gap between germline ends came to 9 bases. The CDR3 coding sequence is TGTGCCAGCAGCGTAGGTATAGCCATGAACACTGAAGCTTTCTTT. Its protein is CASSVGIAMNTEAFF.

This chain joins TRBV28 and TRBJ2-5, with 9 bases lining up with TRBD1. With 6 bases clipped from V and 6 bases from J, the junction kept 11 bases outside the gene matches. From germline, CDR1 is MDHEN and CDR2 SYDVKM. The CDR3 runs to 15 residues. CDR3 coding DNA: TGTGCCAGCAGCTTGCCGGGACAGGGCGATCAGACCCAGTACTTC. It specifies CASSLPGQGDQTQYF.

This clone has more than one count but fewer than ten. The rearrangement uses TRBV5-6 and TRBJ2-7; a possible D gene is TRBD2 (5 bases). The CDR3 length is 15 residues. Trimming took 2 bases from V and 3 from J, leaving 15 bases between them. Germline CDR1 is SGHDT and CDR2 is YYEEEE. The CDR3 DNA reads as TGTGCCAGCAGCTTCGTGTTTCATCGGGACTACGAGCAGTACTTC. Translating gives CASSFVFHRDYEQYF. The entire variable domain, with the rest obtained from reference TRBV5-6 and TRBJ2-7, is as follows: DAGVTQSPTHLIKTRGQQVTLRCSPKSGHDTVSWYQQALGQGPQFIFQYYEEEERQRGNFPDRFSGHQFPNYSSELNVNALLLGDSALYLCASSFVFHRDYEQYFGPGTRLTVT.

This clone came up a few times. V usage is TRBV27 and J usage is TRBJ1-4; 7 bases fit TRBD1. The V segment lost 6 bases and the J segment 7 bases; nucleotides outside the gene matches: 8. Germline values: CDR1 MNHEY, CDR2 SMNVEV (reference sequence). The CDR3 totals 14 residues. CDR3 DNA: TGTGCCAGCAGATCGGGACAGACAAGTGAAAAACTGTTTTTT. Translation gives CASRSGQTSEKLFF.

This clone was seen once. V usage is TRBV5-1 and J usage is TRBJ2-7, with 9 nucleotides matching TRBD2. The CDR3 is 17 residues long. V lost 1 base to trimming and J lost 1 base; unmatched junction nucleotides: 9. From germline, CDR1 is SGHRS and CDR2 YFSETQ. CDR3 coding DNA: TGCGCCAGCAGCTTGTTAGCTAGCGGGACGCCTTCCTACGAGCAGTACTTC. It specifies CASSLLASGTPSYEQYF.

The chain recombines TRBV15 with TRBJ1-2; D gene uncertain. V was trimmed by 5 bases and J by 4 bases, leaving 17 bases between them. This CDR3 spans 15 amino acids. Germline CDR1 LNHNV, CDR2 YYDKDF (reference sequence). The DNA for the CDR3 is TGTGCCACCAGCCCTCGGAGAGCTAGTAGCTATGGCTACACCTTC. Translated, it gives CATSPRRASSYGYTF.

The genes are TRBV15 and TRBJ1-4, with 10 bases matching TRBD1. Trimming removed 4 bases from V and 5 bases from J; junction bases left unmatched: 7. Per the germline V gene, CDR1 is LNHNV and CDR2 is YYDKDF (reference sequence). The length of the CDR3 is 16 residues. The CDR3 nucleotides are TGTGCCACCAGCACAAGACAGGGGGCGATAAATGAAAAACTGTTTTTT. Translating it yields CATSTRQGAINEKLFF.

The chain employs TRBV2 and TRBJ1-2; 10 bases are a match to TRBD1. The CDR3 consists of 14 residues. The germline gives CDR1 SNHLY, CDR2 FYNNEI. The junction had 6 bases not matched to a gene; V was cut back by 6 bases and J by 5 bases. The CDR3 reads CASRSGTGEYGYTF. For the CDR3, the DNA is TGTGCCAGCAGATCCGGGACAGGGGAATATGGCTACACCTTC.

The chain uses TRBV7-9 and TRBJ1-2; D gene unclear. V was trimmed by 1 base and J by 6 bases, leaving 21 bases between them. Germline assignment: CDR1 SEHNR and CDR2 FQNEAQ (reference sequence). CDR3 length: 17 amino acids. The CDR3: CASSLDAGRQGGNGYTF. CDR3 sequence (DNA): TGTGCCAGCAGCTTAGACGCGGGCCGACAAGGAGGAAATGGCTACACCTTC.

CDR3 sequence (DNA): TGCGCCAGCAGCTCGACAGGGGTAGACCTCGGCTACACCTTC. As protein: CASSSTGVDLGYTF. This chain uses TRBV5-1 with TRBJ1-2, with 8 bases that match TRBD1. In germline, CDR1 is SGHRS, CDR2 YFSETQ. The CDR3 is 14 residues long. V was pared by 3 bases and J by 8 bases, with 9 bases of the junction left unmatched.